The 29 T cell receptor beta chains listed next were all sequenced from one sample in a study of cytomegalovirus exposure and HLA in healthy donors. PCR was performed using 60 Vbeta and 13 Jbeta primers. Only in-frame clones appear in the TCRdb table, and some are missing; sequencing was by immunoSEQ multiplex PCR. Found here are about 260,000 clones, just under 85% of them singletons; the top ten hold approximately 2%. The source material was PBMCs. The receptors originated from a woman between 35 and 50 years old in good health and CMV-seropositive.

The chain carries TRBV6-5 and TRBJ2-7, with 12 bases lining up with TRBD1. This CDR3 has 15 amino acids. Germline lookup yields CDR1 MNHEY and CDR2 SVGAGI. V shed 2 bases and J 4 bases; nucleotides not matched to a gene: 3. The CDR3 DNA is TGTGCCAGCAGTTACCGGGACAGGGGGCCTTACGAGCAGTACTTC. Its translation: CASSYRDRGPYEQYF.

V and J are TRBV30 and TRBJ1-2; D gene uncertain. V was cut by 0 bases and J by 5 bases, with 10 bases left in between. Germline assignment: CDR1 GTSNPN and CDR2 SVGIG (reference sequence). This CDR3 spans 13 amino acids. CDR3 in DNA: TGTGCCTGGAGTGTAACGAGAGGGTATGGCTACACCTTC. Its translation is CAWSVTRGYGYTF.

The chain uses TRBV18 and TRBJ2-2; tentatively, D is TRBD2 (6 bases). The germline CDR1 and CDR2 sequences are KGHSH and LQKENI. The CDR3 runs 17 residues. Trimming removed 1 base at V and 8 bases at J, with 20 bases between. The CDR3 region is CASSPQGRSGDSGELFF. Here the CDR3 DNA reads TGTGCCAGCTCACCACAAGGACGGTCGGGGGATTCTGGGGAGCTGTTTTTT.

The CDR3 DNA reads as TGTGCCAGCAGCTTGAACACTAGGACCTACGAGCAGTACTTC. It yields the protein CASSLNTRTYEQYF. This chain links TRBV5-4 with TRBJ2-7, with D possibly being TRBD2 (5 bases). This CDR3 is 14 amino acids long. CDR1 is SGHNT and CDR2 is YYREEE in the germline V gene (reference sequence). V was clipped by 1 base and J by 2 bases, with 10 bases between them. Looking up the rest from reference TRBV5-4 and TRBJ2-7 gives the full variable domain: ETGVTQSPTHLIKTRGQQVTLRCSSQSGHNTVSWYQQALGQGPQFIFQYYREEENGRGNFPPRFSGLQFPNYSSELNVNALELDDSALYLCASSLNTRTYEQYFGPGTRLTVT.

The rearrangement links TRBV27 to TRBJ2-1; 10 bases fit TRBD2. V lost 5 bases, J lost 5 bases, and 9 bases stayed unmatched. This CDR3 comprises 16 residues. Germline values: CDR1 MNHEY, CDR2 SMNVEV (reference sequence). CDR3 DNA sequence: TGTGCCAGCAGTACCCGACTAGCGGGCCTGAACAATGAGCAGTTCTTC. Its protein product is CASSTRLAGLNNEQFF.

This clone was seen more than once but under ten times. In nucleotides, the CDR3 is TGTGCCAGCAGTTTGTCGGGACAGGGGACCGACGAGCAGTACTTC. This translates into CASSLSGQGTDEQYF. The chain uses TRBV28 and TRBJ2-7, with TRBD1 matching 10 bases. Germline trimming cut 3 bases from V and 5 bases from J; bases unmatched to any gene: 7. CDR3 length: 15 amino acids. The germline CDR1 and CDR2 sequences are MDHEN and SYDVKM.

This clone was recorded a few times. V usage is TRBV2 and J usage is TRBJ1-5; a weak D match, TRBD1 (5 bases). Germline assignment: CDR1 SNHLY and CDR2 FYNNEI. Deletions cut 4 bases from V and 4 bases from J, with 14 bases between. The CDR3 runs 15 residues. The CDR3 sequence is CASSGRSGINQPQHF. The CDR3 nucleotides read TGTGCCAGCAGTGGTCGGTCAGGGATAAATCAGCCCCAGCATTTT.

The genes are TRBV4-2 and TRBJ2-2; 10 positions agree with TRBD2. V lost 1 base and J lost 3; bases outside the gene matches: 8. Germline-derived CDR1 and CDR2 are LGHNA and YNFKEQ. There are 18 residues in the CDR3. The CDR3 sequence: CASSQGGRAGGDTGELFF. CDR3 sequence (DNA): TGTGCCAGCAGCCAAGGGGGGCGAGCGGGAGGGGACACCGGGGAGCTGTTTTTT.

In this sample, this clone turned up once. J is TRBJ2-7 and V is TRBV6-6, with 7 bases identical to TRBD1. The V segment lost 5 bases and the J segment 2 bases; nucleotides outside the gene matches: 12. The CDR3 is 16 residues long. Germline CDR1 is MNHNY and CDR2 is SVGAGI (reference sequence). In DNA form, the CDR3 reads TGTGCCAGCAGTCCTCTACCGGGACAGAAGGCCTACGAGCAGTACTTC. Protein product: CASSPLPGQKAYEQYF.

The chain joins TRBV11-2 to TRBJ2-3; the D is unclear. The germline V and J ends were trimmed by 5 bases and 4 bases, with 13 bases remaining between them. CDR3 length: 14 residues. Germline V gene data show CDR1 as SGHAT and CDR2 as FQNNGV. DNA of the CDR3: TGTGCCAGCAGCGCGGTATCGGGTCCAGATACGCAGTATTTT. It specifies CASSAVSGPDTQYF.

This clone was found once. The chain combines TRBV4-3 with TRBJ2-1, with 11 bases identical to TRBD2. The V and J ends lost 0 bases and 14 bases, in that order; junction bases with no gene match: 9. Germline V CDR1 and CDR2: LGHNA, YSLEER. The CDR3 covers 15 residues. The CDR3 DNA is TGCGCCAGCAGCCAAGATGCTAGCGGGAGGTCTGTGGAGTTCTTC. Protein product: CASSQDASGRSVEFF.

The rearrangement links TRBV19 to TRBJ1-1; D is possibly TRBD1 (5 bases). Germline loops: CDR1 LNHDA, CDR2 SQIVND (reference sequence). The ends were cut back, 7 bases at V and 6 bases at J, with 18 bases in the middle. This CDR3 comprises 14 residues. The CDR3: CASTPGTGRSEAFF. The CDR3 coding sequence is TGTGCCAGTACCCCCGGGACTGGACGATCTGAAGCTTTCTTT.

The rearrangement links TRBV27 to TRBJ2-7, with D tentatively TRBD1 (5 bases). CDR1 is MNHEY and CDR2 is SMNVEV in the germline V gene (reference sequence). This CDR3 spans 13 amino acids. Trimming cost V 2 bases and J 6 bases, with 11 bases left between them. CDR3 sequence (DNA): TGTGCCAGCAGTTTACAGGGTCTCAGCGAGCAGTACTTC. Translated: CASSLQGLSEQYF.

The genes are TRBV18 and TRBJ1-3; a weak D match, TRBD1 (6 bases). This CDR3 region has 19 residues. CDR1 is KGHSH, CDR2 LQKENI, per germline. The V end lost 0 bases, the J end lost 1 base, and 19 bases lay between the germline ends. Here the CDR3 DNA reads TGTGCCAGCTCACCACCCTTTCCCAGACAGGTCCGTTCTGGAAACACCATATATTTT. This gives the protein CASSPPFPRQVRSGNTIYF.

The V call is TRBV19, the J call TRBJ1-5; 10 bases agree with TRBD1. Trimming took 6 bases from V and 2 from J; bases not matched to a gene: 4. The CDR3 has 15 residues. Germline CDR1 and CDR2: LNHDA and SQIVND (reference sequence). The CDR3 DNA reads as TGTGCCAGTAGGGCCGGGACAGGGGGCAATCAGCCCCAGCATTTT. Translated: CASRAGTGGNQPQHF.

This chain connects TRBV13 to TRBJ2-5; TRBD2 is a possible D gene (6 bases). The DNA end is more similar to TRBJ2-7, so the J call may be wrong. Per germline, CDR1 PRHDT and CDR2 FYEKMQ (reference sequence). The CDR3 is 12 residues long. The CDR3 loop reads CASSGTLYEQYF. In nucleotides, the CDR3 is TGTGCCAGCAGCGGGACTCTCTACGAGCAGTACTTC.

The chain combines TRBV6-6 with TRBJ2-1, with 11 bases aligning to TRBD1. J was trimmed by 7 bases and V by 9 bases; bases with no gene match: 14. The CDR3 is 16 residues long. Per germline, CDR1 MNHNY and CDR2 SVGAGI (reference sequence). Here the CDR3 DNA reads TGTGCCAGAGACGATCGGACAGGGGGCAGCGGTAATGAGCAGTTCTTC. Encoded protein: CARDDRTGGSGNEQFF.

There are a few counts of this clone. The V and J genes are TRBV30 and TRBJ2-3; D gene uncertain. Trimming left V 4 bases short and J 1 base short, with 9 bases between. Germline values: CDR1 GTSNPN, CDR2 SVGIG (reference sequence). The CDR3 is 13 amino acids. The CDR3, as DNA: TGTGCCTGGATAAGAGTGGGCACAGATACGCAGTATTTT. Translation gives CAWIRVGTDTQYF.

The chain has TRBV7-3 and TRBJ2-2, with 9 positions matching TRBD1. Looked up from germline, CDR1 is SGHTA and CDR2 is FQGTGA. V trimming: 4 bases; J trimming: 2 bases; junction bases outside the gene matches: 2. There are 15 residues in the CDR3. The CDR3 spells CASSSGQGNTGELFF. The CDR3 region has the DNA TGTGCCAGCAGCTCGGGACAGGGTAACACCGGGGAGCTGTTTTTT. The full variable domain, in which reference TRBV7-3 and TRBJ2-2 provide the parts outside the CDR3, is GAGVSQTPSNKVTEKGKYVELRCDPISGHTALYWYRQSLGQGPEFLIYFQGTGAADDSGLPNDRFFAVRPEGSVSTLKIQRTERGDSAVYLCASSSGQGNTGELFFGEGSRLTVL.

This clone was counted a single time. The V call is TRBV11-3, the J call TRBJ2-5; 10 bases match TRBD2. Germline-derived CDR1 and CDR2 are SGHNT and YENEEA. The CDR3 extends over 16 amino acids. V lost 5 bases, J lost 5 bases, and 11 bases stayed unmatched. Here the CDR3 reads CASSPMGLALRETQYF. CDR3 bases: TGTGCCAGCAGCCCGATGGGACTAGCGTTGCGGGAGACCCAGTACTTC.

The CDR3 loop reads CASRRTGAHEQYF. As DNA, the CDR3 is TGCGCCAGCAGGAGGACAGGGGCCCACGAGCAGTACTTC. This chain links TRBV5-1 with TRBJ2-7; TRBD1 matches 9 bases. The CDR3 is 13 residues long. The germline gives CDR1 SGHRS, CDR2 YFSETQ. Germline trimming cut 5 bases from V and 5 bases from J; bases unmatched to any gene: 5.

The gene calls are TRBV9 and TRBJ1-1; no clear D gene. This CDR3 is built from 14 residues. Germline V gene sequence: CDR1 SGDLS, CDR2 YYNGEE. Trimming removed 3 bases at V and 1 base at J, with 10 bases between. CDR3 sequence: CASSEGGGNTEAFF. In DNA, the CDR3 is TGTGCCAGCAGCGAGGGCGGAGGGAACACTGAAGCTTTCTTT. The full variable domain, completed using reference TRBV9 and TRBJ1-1, is DSGVTQTPKHLITATGQRVTLRCSPRSGDLSVYWYQQSLDQGLQFLIQYYNGEERAKGNILERFSAQQFPDLHSELNLSSLELGDSALYFCASSEGGGNTEAFFGQGTRLTVV.

The chain recombines TRBV30 with TRBJ2-1, with 11 bases aligning to TRBD1. J lost 7 bases, V lost 4 bases, and 6 bases had no gene match. CDR3 length: 14 amino acids. Germline CDR1 GTSNPN, CDR2 SVGIG (reference sequence). CDR3 DNA sequence: TGTGCCTGGACGAAGGGACAGGGGGGAAATGAGCAGTTCTTC. It codes for CAWTKGQGGNEQFF. The full variable domain, completed using reference TRBV30 and TRBJ2-1, is SQTIHQWPATLVQPVGSPLSLECTVEGTSNPNLYWYRQAAGRGLQLLFYSVGIGQISSEVPQNLSASRPQDRQFILSSKKLLLSDSGFYLCAWTKGQGGNEQFFGPGTRLTVL.

The V and J genes are TRBV9 and TRBJ2-7; 7 bases are a match to TRBD2. This CDR3 is 15 amino acids long. Trimming removed 0 bases from V and 6 bases from J; junction bases left unmatched: 9. CDR1 is SGDLS, CDR2 YYNGEE, per germline. The CDR3 here is CASSVVAGAPGEQYF. The CDR3 coding sequence is TGTGCCAGCAGCGTAGTTGCGGGAGCCCCCGGCGAGCAGTACTTC.

This chain joins TRBV7-7 and TRBJ2-3; TRBD2 matches 7 bases. This CDR3 is built from 15 residues. CDR1 is SSHAT, CDR2 FNYEAQ, per germline (reference sequence). The V and J ends lost 0 bases and 0 bases, in that order; junction bases with no gene match: 0. CDR3 sequence: CASSLAGGSTDTQYF. CDR3 coding DNA: TGTGCCAGCAGCTTAGCGGGAGGGAGCACAGATACGCAGTATTTT.

V is TRBV15 and J is TRBJ2-5; D remains ambiguous. Trimming took off 0 bases at V and 3 bases at J, with 14 bases between the two ends. The CDR3 sequence is 16 residues long. Per the germline V gene, CDR1 is LNHNV and CDR2 is YYDKDF (reference sequence). DNA of the CDR3: TGTGCCACCAGCAGAGACCGTATCGCGGCCGAAGAGACCCAGTACTTC. Protein sequence: CATSRDRIAAEETQYF.

This chain links TRBV11-3 with TRBJ2-5; TRBD2 matches at 10 bases. The CDR3 sequence is 17 residues long. Germline-derived CDR1 and CDR2 are SGHNT and YENEEA. V was pared by 5 bases and J by 3 bases, with 12 bases of the junction left unmatched. CDR3: CASSLGGRTSGEETQYF. CDR3 coding DNA: TGTGCCAGCAGCCTCGGTGGCCGGACTAGCGGAGAAGAGACCCAGTACTTC.

DNA of the CDR3: TGTGCCAGCAGCCTTCGGACTAGCGGGAATGGCTACGAGCAGTACTTC. This codes for CASSLRTSGNGYEQYF. This chain links TRBV7-2 with TRBJ2-7; 12 bases match TRBD2. The CDR3 sequence is 16 residues long. Trimming cost V 5 bases and J 3 bases; bases outside gene matches: 8. CDR1 and CDR2 from the germline V gene are SGHTA and FQGNSA.

This clone came up a few times. The V gene is TRBV5-6, the J gene TRBJ2-7; 11 bases fit TRBD1. The CDR3 extends over 14 amino acids. Losses at the gene ends were 4 bases for V and 6 bases for J; bases not matched to a gene: 6. From germline, CDR1 is SGHDT and CDR2 YYEEEE. The CDR3 bases are TGTGCCAGCAGCCCTTGGACAGGGGGCCCCGAGCAGTACTTC. This codes for CASSPWTGGPEQYF.